The source of this T cell receptor beta chain is a study of T cell responses to AZD1222 COVID-19 vaccine. Study results and limitations: Spike-specific TCR breadth rose after two AZD1222 doses, and depth rose as well.

Assay used: immunoSEQ multiplex PCR; TCRdb lists only in-frame clones, some missing. The sample consists of about 130,000 clones, 88% of them appearing once. Trimming stripped 2 bases from V and 2 bases from J, with 9 bases between. In germline, CDR1 is MNHNY, CDR2 SVGAGI (reference sequence). This CDR3 is built from 14 residues. Turning to this clone: What it recognizes is unknown.

Sequenced here: peripheral blood, sampled 28 days after the second AZD1222 dose. The sequence was collected from an adult who received the AZD1222 COVID-19 vaccine. The chain employs TRBV6-6 and TRBJ1-1; D gene uncertain. The CDR3 here is CASSYERANTEAFF. The CDR3 bases are TGTGCCAGCAGTTACGAGCGGGCCAACACTGAAGCTTTCTTT.